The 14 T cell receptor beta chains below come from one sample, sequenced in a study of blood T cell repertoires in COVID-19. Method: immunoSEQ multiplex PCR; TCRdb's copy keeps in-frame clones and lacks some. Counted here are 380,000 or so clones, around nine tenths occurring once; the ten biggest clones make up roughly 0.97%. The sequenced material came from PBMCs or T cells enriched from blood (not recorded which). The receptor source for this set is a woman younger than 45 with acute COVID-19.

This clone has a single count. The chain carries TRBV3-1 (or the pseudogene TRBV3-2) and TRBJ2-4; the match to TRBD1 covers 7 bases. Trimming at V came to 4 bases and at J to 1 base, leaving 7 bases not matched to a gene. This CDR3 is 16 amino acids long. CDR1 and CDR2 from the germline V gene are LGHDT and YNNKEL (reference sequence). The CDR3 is CASSPTDRLAKNIQYF. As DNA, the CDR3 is TGTGCCAGCAGCCCTACGGACAGGCTGGCCAAAAACATTCAGTACTTC.

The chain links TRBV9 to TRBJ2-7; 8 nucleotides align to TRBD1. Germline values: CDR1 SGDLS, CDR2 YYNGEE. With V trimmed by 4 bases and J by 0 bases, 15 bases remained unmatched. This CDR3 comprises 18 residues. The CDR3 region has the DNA TGTGCCAGCAGCTTATACGCCCGAACGGGGACAGGCTCCTACGAGCAGTACTTC. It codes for CASSLYARTGTGSYEQYF.

CDR3: CASRGGLGNQPQHF. The DNA of the CDR3 is TGTGCCAGTAGAGGCGGGTTGGGCAATCAGCCCCAGCATTTT. The chain combines TRBV19 with TRBJ1-5; D unresolved. Trimming stripped 6 bases from V and 2 bases from J, with 11 bases between. Germline CDR1 LNHDA, CDR2 SQIVND (reference sequence). This CDR3 contains 14 residues.

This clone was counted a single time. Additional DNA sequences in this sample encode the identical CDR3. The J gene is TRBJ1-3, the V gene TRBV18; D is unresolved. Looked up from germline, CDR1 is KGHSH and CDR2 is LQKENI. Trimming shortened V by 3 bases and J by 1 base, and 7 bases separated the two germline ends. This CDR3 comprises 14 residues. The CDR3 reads CASSPGSSGNTIYF. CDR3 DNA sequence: TGTGCCAGCTCACCGGGCTCATCTGGAAACACCATATATTTT.

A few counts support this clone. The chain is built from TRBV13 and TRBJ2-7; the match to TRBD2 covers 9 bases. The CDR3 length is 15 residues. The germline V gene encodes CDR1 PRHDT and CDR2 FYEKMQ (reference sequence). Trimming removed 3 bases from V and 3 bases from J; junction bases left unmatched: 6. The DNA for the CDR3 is TGTGCCAGCAGCTTTAGACTAGCGGCAAGCTACGAGCAGTACTTC. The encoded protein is CASSFRLAASYEQYF.

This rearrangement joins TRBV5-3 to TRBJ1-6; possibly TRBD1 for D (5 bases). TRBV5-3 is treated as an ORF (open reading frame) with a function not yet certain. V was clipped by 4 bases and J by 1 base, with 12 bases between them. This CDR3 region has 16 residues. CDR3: CARSMTESSYNSPLHF. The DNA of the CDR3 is TGTGCCAGAAGCATGACAGAAAGTTCCTATAATTCACCCCTCCACTTT.

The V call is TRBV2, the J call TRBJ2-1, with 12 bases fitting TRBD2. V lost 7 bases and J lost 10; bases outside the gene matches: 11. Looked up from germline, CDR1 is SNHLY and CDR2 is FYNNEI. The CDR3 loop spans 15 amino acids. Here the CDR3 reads CASTLLAGGPGEQFF. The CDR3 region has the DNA TGTGCCAGCACCTTACTAGCGGGGGGACCGGGGGAGCAGTTCTTC.

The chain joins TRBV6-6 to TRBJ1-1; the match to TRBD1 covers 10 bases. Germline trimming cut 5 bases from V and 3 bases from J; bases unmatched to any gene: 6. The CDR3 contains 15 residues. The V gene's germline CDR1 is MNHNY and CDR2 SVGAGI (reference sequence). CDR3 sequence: CASSNRDRGDTEAFF. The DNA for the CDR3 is TGTGCCAGCAGTAACCGGGACAGGGGTGACACTGAAGCTTTCTTT.

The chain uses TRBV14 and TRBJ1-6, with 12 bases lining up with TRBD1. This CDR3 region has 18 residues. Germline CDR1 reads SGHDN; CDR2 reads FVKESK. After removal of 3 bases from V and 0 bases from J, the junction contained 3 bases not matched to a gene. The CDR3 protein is CASSQGQGAASYNSPLHF. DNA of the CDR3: TGTGCCAGCAGCCAGGGACAGGGGGCGGCCTCCTATAATTCACCCCTCCACTTT. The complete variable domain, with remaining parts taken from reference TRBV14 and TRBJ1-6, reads EAGVTQFPSHSVIEKGQTVTLRCDPISGHDNLYWYRRVMGKEIKFLLHFVKESKQDESGMPNNRFLAERTGGTYSTLKVQPAELEDSGVYFCASSQGQGAASYNSPLHFGNGTRLTVT.

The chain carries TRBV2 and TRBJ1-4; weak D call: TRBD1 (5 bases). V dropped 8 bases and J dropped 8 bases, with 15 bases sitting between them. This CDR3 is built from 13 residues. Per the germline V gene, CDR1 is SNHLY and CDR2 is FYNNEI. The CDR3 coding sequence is TGTGCCAGCCAGACCCCGGGGGACGAAAAACTGTTTTTT. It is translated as CASQTPGDEKLFF.

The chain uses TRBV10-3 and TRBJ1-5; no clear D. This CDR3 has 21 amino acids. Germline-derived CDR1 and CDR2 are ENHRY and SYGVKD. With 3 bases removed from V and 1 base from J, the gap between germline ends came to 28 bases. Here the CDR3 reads CAISERGDGDESEGSNQPQHF. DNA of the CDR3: TGTGCCATCAGTGAACGCGGCGACGGGGATGAGTCGGAAGGGAGCAATCAGCCCCAGCATTTT.

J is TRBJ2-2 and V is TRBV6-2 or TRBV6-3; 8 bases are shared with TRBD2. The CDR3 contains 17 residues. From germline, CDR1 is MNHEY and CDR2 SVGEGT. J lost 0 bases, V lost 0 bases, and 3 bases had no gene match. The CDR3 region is CASSYSSGGANTGELFF. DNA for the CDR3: TGTGCCAGCAGTTACTCAAGCGGGGGCGCGAACACCGGGGAGCTGTTTTTT.

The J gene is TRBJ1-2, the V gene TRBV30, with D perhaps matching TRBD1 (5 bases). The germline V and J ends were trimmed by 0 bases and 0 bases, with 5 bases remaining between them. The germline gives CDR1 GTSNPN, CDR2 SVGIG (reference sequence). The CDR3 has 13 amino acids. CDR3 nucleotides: TGTGCCTGGAGTGTACAGGCTAACTATGGCTACACCTTC. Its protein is CAWSVQANYGYTF.

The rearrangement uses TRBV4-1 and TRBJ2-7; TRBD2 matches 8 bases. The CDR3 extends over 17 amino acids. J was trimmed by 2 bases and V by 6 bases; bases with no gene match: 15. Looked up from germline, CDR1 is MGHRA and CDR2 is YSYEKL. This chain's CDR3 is CASSRVLVSGVTYEQYF. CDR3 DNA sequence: TGCGCCAGCAGTCGCGTGCTCGTTAGCGGGGTAACCTACGAGCAGTACTTC.